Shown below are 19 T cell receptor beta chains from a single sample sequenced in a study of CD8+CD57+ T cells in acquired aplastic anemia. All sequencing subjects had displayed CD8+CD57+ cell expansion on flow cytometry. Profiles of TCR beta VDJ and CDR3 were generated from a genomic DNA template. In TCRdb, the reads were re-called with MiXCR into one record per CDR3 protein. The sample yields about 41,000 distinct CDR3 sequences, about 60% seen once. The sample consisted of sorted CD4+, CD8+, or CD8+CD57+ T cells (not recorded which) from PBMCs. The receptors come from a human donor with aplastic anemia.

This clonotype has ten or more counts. The CDR3 protein is CSARDFGTSREGNEQFF. CDR3 sequence (DNA): TGCAGTGCTAGGGATTTCGGGACTAGCAGGGAGGGCAATGAGCAGTTCTTC. The chain has TRBV20-1 and TRBJ2-1; 9 bases fit TRBD2. Germline CDR1 reads DFQATT; CDR2 reads SNEGSKA (reference sequence). This CDR3 spans 17 amino acids. The V gene end was trimmed by 3 bases and the J gene end by 6 bases; junction bases not matched to a gene: 15.

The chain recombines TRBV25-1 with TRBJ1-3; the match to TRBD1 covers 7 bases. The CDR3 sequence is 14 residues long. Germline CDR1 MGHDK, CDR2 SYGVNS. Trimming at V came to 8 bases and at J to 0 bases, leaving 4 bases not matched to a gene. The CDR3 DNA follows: TGTGCCAGCTCGGGACAGTTCTCTGGAAACACCATATATTTT. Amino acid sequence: CASSGQFSGNTIYF.

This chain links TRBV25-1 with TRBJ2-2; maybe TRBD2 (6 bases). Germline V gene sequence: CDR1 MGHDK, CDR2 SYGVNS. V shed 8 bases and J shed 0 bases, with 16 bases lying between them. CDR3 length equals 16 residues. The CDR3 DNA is TGTGCCAGCTCACCACCCGGGGGAACGAACACCGGGGAGCTGTTTTTT. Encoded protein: CASSPPGGTNTGELFF.

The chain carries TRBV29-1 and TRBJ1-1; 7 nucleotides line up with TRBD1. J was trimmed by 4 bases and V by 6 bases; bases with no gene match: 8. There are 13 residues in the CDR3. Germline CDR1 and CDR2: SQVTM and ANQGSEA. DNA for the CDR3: TGCAGCGTGTTGAGGGGGCCCGTCACTGAAGCTTTCTTT. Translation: CSVLRGPVTEAFF.

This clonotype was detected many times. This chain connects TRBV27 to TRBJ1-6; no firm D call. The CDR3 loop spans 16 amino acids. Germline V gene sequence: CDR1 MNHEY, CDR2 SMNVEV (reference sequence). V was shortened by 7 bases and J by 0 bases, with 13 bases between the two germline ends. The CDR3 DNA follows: TGTGCCAGCACCACCAGGCAGAGCTCCTATAATTCACCCCTCCACTTT. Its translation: CASTTRQSSYNSPLHF.

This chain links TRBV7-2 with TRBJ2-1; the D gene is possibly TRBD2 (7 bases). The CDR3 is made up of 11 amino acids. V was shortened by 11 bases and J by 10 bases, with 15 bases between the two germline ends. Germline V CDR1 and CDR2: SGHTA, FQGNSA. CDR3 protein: CAVPGGNEQFF. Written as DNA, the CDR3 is TGTGCCGTCCCGGGGGGCAACGAGCAGTTCTTC.

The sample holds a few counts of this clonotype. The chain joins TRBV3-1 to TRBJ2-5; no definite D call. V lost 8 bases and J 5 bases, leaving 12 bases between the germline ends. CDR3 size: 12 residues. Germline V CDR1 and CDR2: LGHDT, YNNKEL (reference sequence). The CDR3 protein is CASEGPRETQYF. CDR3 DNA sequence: TGTGCCAGCGAAGGGCCCCGGGAGACCCAGTACTTC.

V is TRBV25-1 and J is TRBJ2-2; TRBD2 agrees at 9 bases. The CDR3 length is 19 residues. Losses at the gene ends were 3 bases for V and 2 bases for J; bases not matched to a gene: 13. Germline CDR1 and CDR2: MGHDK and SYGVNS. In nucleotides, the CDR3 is TGTGCCAGCAGTGATCAGGGACTAGCACTGACCACAAACACCGGGGAGCTGTTTTTT. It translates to CASSDQGLALTTNTGELFF.

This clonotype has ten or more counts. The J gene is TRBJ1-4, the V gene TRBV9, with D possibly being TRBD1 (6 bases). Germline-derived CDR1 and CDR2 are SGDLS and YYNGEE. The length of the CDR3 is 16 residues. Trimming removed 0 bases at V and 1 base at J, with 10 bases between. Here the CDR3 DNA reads TGTGCCAGCAGCGTAGGATGGGGGCTAACTAATGAAAAACTGTTTTTT. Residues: CASSVGWGLTNEKLFF.

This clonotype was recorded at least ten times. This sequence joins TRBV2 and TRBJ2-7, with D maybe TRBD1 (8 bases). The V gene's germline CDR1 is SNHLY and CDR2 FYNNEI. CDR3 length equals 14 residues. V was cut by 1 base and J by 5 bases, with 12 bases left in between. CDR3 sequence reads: CASSEGTGRDEQYF. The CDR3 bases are TGTGCCAGCAGTGAAGGGACAGGGAGGGACGAGCAGTACTTC.

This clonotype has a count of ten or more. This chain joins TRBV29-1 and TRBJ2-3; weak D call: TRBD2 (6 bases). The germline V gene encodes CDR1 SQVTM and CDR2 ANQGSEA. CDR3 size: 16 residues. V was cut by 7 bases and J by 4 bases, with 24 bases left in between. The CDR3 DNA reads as TGCAGCGCCTTTAACGGGGGAGCGGCTGAGTCAGATACGCAGTATTTT. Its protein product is CSAFNGGAAESDTQYF.

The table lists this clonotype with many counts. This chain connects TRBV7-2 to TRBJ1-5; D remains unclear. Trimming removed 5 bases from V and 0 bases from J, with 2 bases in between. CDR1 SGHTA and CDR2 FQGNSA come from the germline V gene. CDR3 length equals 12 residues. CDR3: CASSHSNQPQHF. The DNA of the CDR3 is TGTGCCAGCAGCCATAGCAATCAGCCCCAGCATTTT.

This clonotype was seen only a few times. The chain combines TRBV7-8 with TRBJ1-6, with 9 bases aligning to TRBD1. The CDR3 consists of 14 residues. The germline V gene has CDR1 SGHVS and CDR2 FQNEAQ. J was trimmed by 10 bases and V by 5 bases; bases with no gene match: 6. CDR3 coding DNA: TGTGCCAGCAGCCAGCCCACAGGGGGCTCACCCCTCCACTTT. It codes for CASSQPTGGSPLHF.

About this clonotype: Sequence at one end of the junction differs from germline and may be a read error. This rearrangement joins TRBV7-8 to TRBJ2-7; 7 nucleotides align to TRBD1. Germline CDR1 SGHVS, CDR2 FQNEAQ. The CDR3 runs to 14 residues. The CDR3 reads CASTDQGQFDEQYF. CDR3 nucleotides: TGTGCCAGCACCGACCAGGGACAGTTCGACGAGCAGTATTTC.

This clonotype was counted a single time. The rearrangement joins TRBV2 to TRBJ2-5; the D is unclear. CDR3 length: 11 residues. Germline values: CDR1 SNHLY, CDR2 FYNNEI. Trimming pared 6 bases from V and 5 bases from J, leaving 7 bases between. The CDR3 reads CASSLLETQYF. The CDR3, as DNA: TGTGCCAGCAGCCTCTTGGAGACCCAGTACTTC.

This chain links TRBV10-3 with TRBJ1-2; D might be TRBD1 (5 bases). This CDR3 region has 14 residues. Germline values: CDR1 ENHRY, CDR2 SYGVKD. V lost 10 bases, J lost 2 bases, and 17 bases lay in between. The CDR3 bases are TGTGCCAGCAGCGTGGGGCAGGGCAACTATGGCTACACCTTC. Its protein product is CASSVGQGNYGYTF.

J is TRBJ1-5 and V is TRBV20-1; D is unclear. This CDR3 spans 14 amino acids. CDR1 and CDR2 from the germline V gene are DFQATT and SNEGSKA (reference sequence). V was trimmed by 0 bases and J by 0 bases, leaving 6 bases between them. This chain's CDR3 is CSAREQFSNQPQHF. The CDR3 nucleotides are TGCAGTGCTAGAGAGCAGTTTAGCAATCAGCCCCAGCATTTT.

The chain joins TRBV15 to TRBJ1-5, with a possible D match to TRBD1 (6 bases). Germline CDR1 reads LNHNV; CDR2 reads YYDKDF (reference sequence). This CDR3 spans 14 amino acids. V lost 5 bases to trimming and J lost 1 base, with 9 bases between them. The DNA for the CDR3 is TGTGCCACCAGCGGACAGTCGAGCAATCAGCCCCAGCATTTT. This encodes CATSGQSSNQPQHF. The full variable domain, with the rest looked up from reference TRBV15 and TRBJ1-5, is DAMVIQNPRYQVTQFGKPVTLSCSQTLNHNVMYWYQQKSSQAPKLLFHYYDKDFNNEADTPDNFQSRRPNTSFCFLDIRSPGLGDTAMYLCATSGQSSNQPQHFGDGTRLSIL.

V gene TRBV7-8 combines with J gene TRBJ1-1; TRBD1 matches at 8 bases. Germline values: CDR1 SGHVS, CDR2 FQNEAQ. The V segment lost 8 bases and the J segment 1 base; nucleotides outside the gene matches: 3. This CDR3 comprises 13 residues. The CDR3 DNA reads TGTGCCAGCGGACAGGGTCCGAACACTGAAGCTTTCTTT. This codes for CASGQGPNTEAFF.